This is a list of T cell receptor beta chains from one sample in a study of blood T cell repertoires in COVID-19. Method: immunoSEQ multiplex PCR; TCRdb's copy keeps in-frame clones and lacks some. The sample yields about 110,000 clones, 80% to 85% seen once. Material: peripheral blood. The receptors here all came from a man older than 75 with acute or convalescent COVID-19. The CDR3 runs from the conserved cysteine through the conserved F or W. The D gene is left open where the match is weak. A row's size may be missing; if present it is once, few, many or a size class.

16 | TRBD1 | NA | TRBJ2-1 | TRBV6-5 | CASSYAGQGTFNEQFF | TGTGCCAGCAGTTACGCCGGACAGGGAACCTTCAATGAGCAGTTCTTC
18 | NA | once | TRBJ2-1 | TRBV24-1 | CATSDSNLGKGPYNEQFF | TGTGCCACCAGTGATTCCAACCTGGGTAAGGGGCCCTACAATGAGCAGTTCTTC
19 | TRBD2 | NA | TRBJ2-2 | TRBV27 | CASSLWALISGRRTGELFF | TGTGCCAGCAGTTTATGGGCCCTAATAAGCGGGAGAAGAACCGGGGAGCTGTTTTTT
14 | NA | NA | TRBJ2-7 | TRBV14 | CASSQRGKTYEQYF | TGTGCCAGCAGCCAACGCGGCAAGACCTACGAGCAGTACTTC
15 | NA | NA | TRBJ2-1 | TRBV25-1 | CASSDGGSGFNEQFF | TGTGCCAGCAGTGATGGCGGTAGCGGATTCAATGAGCAGTTCTTC
12 | NA | NA | TRBJ1-1 | TRBV12-3/TRBV12-4 | CASGRGNTEAFF | TGTGCCAGCGGCAGGGGAAACACTGAAGCTTTCTTT
12 | TRBD2 | NA | TRBJ2-7 | TRBV30 | CAWSRGTTRQYF | TGTGCCTGGAGTCGAGGGACTACCAGGCAGTACTTC
17 | TRBD1 | NA | TRBJ1-6 | TRBV3-1/TRBV3-2 | CASSLRRTGIYNSPLHF | TGTGCCAGCAGCTTACGAAGGACAGGGATCTATAATTCACCCCTCCACTTT
14 | TRBD1 | NA | TRBJ2-7 | TRBV28 | CASRPMGQGYEQYF | TGTGCCAGCAGGCCGATGGGACAGGGCTACGAGCAGTACTTC
18 | TRBD1 | few | TRBJ1-5 | TRBV4-1 | CASSPRDRGPYSNQPQHF | TGCGCCAGCAGCCCCCGGGACAGGGGACCTTATAGCAATCAGCCCCAGCATTTT
17 | TRBD2 | NA | TRBJ2-5 | TRBV30 | CAWSPTTSGSYQETQYF | TGTGCCTGGAGTCCTACGACTAGCGGGAGTTACCAAGAGACCCAGTACTTC
14 | NA | NA | TRBJ1-5 | TRBV19 | CASSNRVNTQPQHF | TGTGCCAGCTCGAACAGGGTCAATACGCAGCCCCAGCATTTT
14 | TRBD1 | few | TRBJ1-6 | TRBV27 | CASRKDRGASPLHF | TGTGCCAGCAGAAAGGACAGGGGTGCTTCACCCCTCCACTTT
12 | NA | NA | TRBJ2-7 | TRBV2 | CASSGQFYEQYF | TGTGCCAGCAGTGGACAGTTCTACGAGCAGTACTTC
15 | TRBD2 | NA | TRBJ2-1 | TRBV24-1 | CATSDLAVAGERQFF | TGTGCCACCAGTGATTTAGCTGTAGCGGGAGAAAGGCAGTTCTTC
15 | NA | NA | TRBJ1-4 | TRBV7-9 | CASSTYRTTNEKLFF | TGTGCCAGCAGCACCTACAGAACAACTAATGAAAAACTGTTTTTT
14 | NA | few | TRBJ1-1 | TRBV7-3 | CASSLTGGNTEAFF | TGTGCCAGCAGCTTAACCGGGGGGAACACTGAAGCTTTCTTT
18 | TRBD2 | NA | TRBJ2-1 | TRBV10-2 | CASSDTSGRGRDYNEQFF | TGCGCCAGCAGTGATACTAGCGGGAGGGGGAGGGACTACAATGAGCAGTTCTTC
13 | NA | once | TRBJ1-1 | TRBV18 | CASSSGPNTEAFF | TGTGCCAGCTCATCAGGGCCTAACACTGAAGCTTTCTTT
15 | NA | NA | TRBJ1-6 | TRBV21-1 | CASSKAAGGGSPLHF | TGTGCCAGCAGCAAAGCCGCAGGGGGCGGTTCACCCCTCCACTTT
15 | TRBD1 | NA | TRBJ1-1 | TRBV6-2/TRBV6-3 | CASSPPGQGTTEAFF | TGTGCCAGCAGTCCCCCGGGACAGGGGACCACTGAAGCTTTCTTT
15 | TRBD2 | NA | TRBJ2-5 | TRBV30 | CAWSVGLADQETQYF | TGTGCCTGGAGTGTGGGACTAGCGGACCAAGAGACCCAGTACTTC
15 | TRBD1 | NA | TRBJ2-7 | TRBV28 | CASRQGTFHFYEQYF | TGTGCCAGCAGACAGGGGACATTCCATTTCTACGAGCAGTACTTC
16 | TRBD2 | once | TRBJ2-2 | TRBV5-1 | CASSGTSGILTGELFF | TGCGCCAGCAGCGGGACTAGCGGGATACTCACCGGGGAGCTGTTTTTT
14 | NA | NA | TRBJ2-1 | TRBV10-3 | CAISPLVSYNEQFF | TGTGCCATCAGTCCACTAGTTTCCTACAATGAGCAGTTCTTC
15 | TRBD2 | once | TRBJ2-1 | TRBV28 | CASNRAGAKNNEQFF | TGTGCCAGCAACCGAGCGGGAGCGAAAAACAATGAGCAGTTCTTC
14 | NA | NA | TRBJ2-1 | TRBV3-1/TRBV3-2 | CASGGVTGGNEQFF | TGTGCCAGCGGAGGGGTTACCGGGGGCAATGAGCAGTTCTTC
16 | TRBD2 | NA | TRBJ2-2 | TRBV6-1 | CASSARLAGNTGELFF | TGTGCCAGCAGTGCTCGACTAGCGGGGAACACCGGGGAGCTGTTTTTT
14 | TRBD1 | few | TRBJ1-5 | TRBV7-8 | CASTKTGVNQPQHF | TGTGCCAGCACCAAGACAGGGGTTAATCAGCCCCAGCATTTT
15 | NA | many | TRBJ1-2 | TRBV7-9 | CASLFPSQGNYGYTF | TGTGCCAGCTTATTTCCATCTCAGGGGAACTATGGCTACACCTTC
15 | TRBD1 | NA | TRBJ1-4 | TRBV9 | CASSAQGAANEKLFF | TGTGCCAGCAGCGCACAGGGGGCGGCTAATGAAAAACTGTTTTTT
15 | TRBD2 | NA | TRBJ2-7 | TRBV27 | CASSSHGTSGRERHF | TGTGCCAGCAGTTCCCACGGGACTAGCGGGAGAGAGAGGCACTTC
16 | NA | NA | TRBJ1-2 | TRBV18 | CASSPLQYDEGYGYTF | TGTGCCAGCTCACCACTACAGTATGACGAAGGCTATGGCTACACCTTC
11 | NA | NA | TRBJ2-7 | TRBV3-1/TRBV3-2 | CASRGAYEQYF | TGTGCCAGCAGAGGGGCCTACGAGCAGTACTTC
15 | TRBD2 | once | TRBJ2-1 | TRBV6-5 | CASSYSWGGVGEQFF | TGTGCCAGCAGTTATTCGTGGGGGGGAGTTGGTGAGCAGTTCTTC
18 | NA | NA | TRBJ2-2 | TRBV27 | CASSPRLRVGLGTGELFF | TGTGCCAGCAGTCCTCGCCTCAGGGTGGGGCTCGGCACCGGGGAGCTGTTTTTT
13 | TRBD1 | NA | TRBJ1-2 | TRBV7-9 | CASRPTGQYGYTF | TGTGCCAGCAGACCGACAGGGCAGTATGGCTACACCTTC